Listed below are T cell receptor beta chains from one sample, sequenced in a study of blood T cell repertoires in COVID-19. Clones were read by immunoSEQ multiplex PCR, and TCRdb kept only the in-frame ones, dropping some. The sample has about 66,000 clones, roughly 91% seen once; the top ten hold less than 1.5%. Sequenced sample: peripheral blood. The source is a man in his sixties with acute or convalescent COVID-19. CDR3s include the opening cysteine and the closing phenylalanine or tryptophan. D genes are given only for firm matches. The listing skips clone size in some rows; elsewhere it reads once, few, many or a size class.

clone_size,d_call,v_call,j_call,cdr3_length,cdr3_nt,cdr3_aa
NA,TRBD1,TRBV2,TRBJ2-6,18,TGTGCCAGCACCAGGGACAGCCCCCAGCTCTCTGGGGCCAACGTCCTGACTTTC,CASTRDSPQLSGANVLTF
NA,TRBD1,TRBV27,TRBJ1-5,16,TGTGCCAGCAGTCCAGACAGGGTTGTCAGCAATCAGCCCCAGCATTTT,CASSPDRVVSNQPQHF
NA,TRBD1,TRBV15,TRBJ1-4,17,TGTGCCACCAGCAGAGGGACAGGGGTCGACGCTAATGAAAAACTGTTTTTT,CATSRGTGVDANEKLFF
NA,NA,TRBV27,TRBJ1-1,14,TGTGCCAGCAGGCACCTCCTAATGAACACTGAAGCTTTCTTT,CASRHLLMNTEAFF
NA,TRBD1,TRBV4-1,TRBJ2-7,16,TGCGCCAGCAGCCCTATGGGGACAGGGTCTTCCTACGAGCAGTACTTC,CASSPMGTGSSYEQYF
NA,NA,TRBV6-5,TRBJ1-5,14,TGTGCCAGCAGCCACAGAAATAGCAATCAGCCCCAGCATTTT,CASSHRNSNQPQHF
NA,TRBD1,TRBV5-6,TRBJ1-5,16,TGTGCCAGCAGCTTCGGACAGGGGGCGAAGAATCAGCCCCAGCATTTT,CASSFGQGAKNQPQHF
NA,NA,TRBV2,TRBJ1-6,14,TGTGCCAGCACCCCACAGGGAATTAATTCACCCCTCCACTTT,CASTPQGINSPLHF
NA,TRBD1,TRBV6-5,TRBJ1-5,15,TGTGCCAGCAGTTACTCAGGGACAGCAAATCAGCCCCAGCATTTT,CASSYSGTANQPQHF
NA,NA,TRBV5-6,TRBJ2-2,16,TGTGCCAGCAGCCGCAGCACGGGACACTTTACCGGGGAGCTGTTTTTT,CASSRSTGHFTGELFF
NA,TRBD1,TRBV9,TRBJ2-7,15,TGTGCCAGCAGCGTAAGGACAGGGGCGCAGGGCGAGCAGTACTTC,CASSVRTGAQGEQYF
NA,NA,TRBV7-8,TRBJ2-5,15,TGTGCCAGCAGCGGCGGCAGTCAGGGCCAAGAGACCCAGTACTTC,CASSGGSQGQETQYF
NA,NA,TRBV7-3,TRBJ1-1,13,TGTGCCAGCAGCTCCAGGGAAGGCACTGAAGCTTTCTTT,CASSSREGTEAFF
NA,TRBD1,TRBV14,TRBJ1-4,17,TGTGCCAGCAGCCAAAGGCCCCTTAGGACAGGGGGTGAAAAACTGTTTTTT,CASSQRPLRTGGEKLFF
NA,TRBD1,TRBV11-2,TRBJ2-7,15,TGTGCCAGCAGCTTAATAACAGGGGGCCTCTACGAGCAGTACTTC,CASSLITGGLYEQYF
NA,TRBD1,TRBV3-1/TRBV3-2,TRBJ2-7,15,TGTGCCAGCAGCCAAGATCGGGGACAGGGCTACGAGCAGTACTTC,CASSQDRGQGYEQYF
NA,NA,TRBV9,TRBJ2-6,14,TGTGCCAGCAGCATTAACTCTGGGGCCAACGTCCTGACTTTC,CASSINSGANVLTF
NA,NA,TRBV30,TRBJ1-6,14,TGTGCCTGGAGTGTACAGGGCTATAATTCACCCCTCCACTTT,CAWSVQGYNSPLHF
NA,TRBD1,TRBV30,TRBJ1-4,15,TGTGCCTGGAGTAGGACAGGGGGACGAAATGAAAAACTGTTTTTT,CAWSRTGGRNEKLFF
NA,TRBD1,TRBV3-1/TRBV3-2,TRBJ1-5,15,TGTGCCAGCAGCCAGGGGGGACAGGGAGATCAGCCCCAGCATTTT,CASSQGGQGDQPQHF
few,NA,TRBV7-9,TRBJ1-3,14,TGTGCCAGCAGCTTCATGGGAGACGGAAACACCATATATTTT,CASSFMGDGNTIYF
once,TRBD1,TRBV11-2,TRBJ2-2,15,TGTGCCAGCAGCATCGGGACAGCTCACACCGGGGAGCTGTTTTTT,CASSIGTAHTGELFF
once,NA,TRBV30,TRBJ2-7,13,TGTGCCTGGAGCGAAAGCATGCGCTACGAGCAGTACTTC,CAWSESMRYEQYF
NA,TRBD1,TRBV7-6,TRBJ2-3,16,TGTGCCAGCAGCTTCAGAGGGACAGGGAATACAGATACGCAGTATTTT,CASSFRGTGNTDTQYF
NA,NA,TRBV6-2/TRBV6-3,TRBJ1-2,16,TGTGCCAGCAGTTCCCCCCGCGGGGTCATCGACTATGGCTACACCTTC,CASSSPRGVIDYGYTF
NA,NA,TRBV19,TRBJ1-2,16,TGTGCCAGTATCCCGTCTATGTCTACAGGGCGAAGAGGCTACACCTTC,CASIPSMSTGRRGYTF
NA,NA,TRBV6-5,TRBJ2-6,15,TGTGCCAGCAGGTCGTCAGTTTCTGGGGCCAACGTCCTGACTTTC,CASRSSVSGANVLTF
few,NA,TRBV24-1,TRBJ1-2,13,TGTGCCACCAGTGATTTGACAGGGAGAGGCTACACCTTC,CATSDLTGRGYTF
NA,NA,TRBV9,TRBJ1-2,14,TGTGCCAGCAGCCCGCAGGCAGGGGTTTATGGCTACACCTTC,CASSPQAGVYGYTF
NA,NA,TRBV9,TRBJ1-4,15,TGTGCCAGCAGCCCCCGACGCGAACCGGGTGAAAAACTGTTTTTT,CASSPRREPGEKLFF
NA,TRBD2,TRBV30,TRBJ2-3,17,TGTGCCTGGAGTGTACCCGGAGAAGCGGGATTCGGGGATACGCAGTATTTT,CAWSVPGEAGFGDTQYF
NA,TRBD1,TRBV7-9,TRBJ2-1,16,TGTGCCAGCAGCCTAACCGGACAGGGTCGGCACAATGAGCAGTTCTTC,CASSLTGQGRHNEQFF
NA,TRBD1,TRBV6-1,TRBJ1-5,14,TGTGCCAGCAGTGAGACAGGGGGCGATCAGCCCCAGCATTTT,CASSETGGDQPQHF
NA,TRBD1,TRBV6-1,TRBJ1-5,15,TGTGCCAGCAGTGAAGGGGACAGGGCGGCCCAGCCCCAGCATTTT,CASSEGDRAAQPQHF
NA,TRBD2,TRBV27,TRBJ2-5,16,TGTGCCAGCAGTTTAATTCCGGGGGGGACGGAAGAGACCCAGTACTTC,CASSLIPGGTEETQYF
NA,NA,TRBV30,TRBJ1-2,15,TGTGCCTGGAGTCCCACCGCACAGGTGCTTAGGGGCTACACCTTC,CAWSPTAQVLRGYTF
NA,NA,TRBV2,TRBJ2-2,12,TGTGCCAGCTCTACAGGGACCGGGGAGCTGTTTTTT,CASSTGTGELFF
NA,NA,TRBV19,TRBJ1-5,14,TGTGCCAGTACCATGGGGCAGACCAATCAGCCCCAGCATTTT,CASTMGQTNQPQHF
NA,TRBD1,TRBV5-4,TRBJ1-6,17,TGTGCCAGCAGCTCCAACTCAGGACAGGGTAGGATTTCACCCCTCCACTTT,CASSSNSGQGRISPLHF
NA,NA,TRBV19,TRBJ2-3,13,TGTGCCAGTTCCCCCAGGGGCGACGATACGCAGTATTTT,CASSPRGDDTQYF